This T cell receptor beta chain was found in a study of identical twins. TCRdb called the 5' RACE reads again in MiXCR, with one record for every CDR3 protein. This sample has under 250,000 distinct CDR3 sequences, with roughly 13% found just once. Among all donors, each was a healthy Caucasian. Germline CDR1 and CDR2: MNHEY and SVGAGI. The length of the CDR3 is 18 residues. With V trimmed by 0 bases and J by 0 bases, 9 bases remained unmatched. A few counts support this clonotype. These data were likewise used in another study, on yellow fever vaccine responses in identical twins.

The material sequenced was memory (CD45RO+) T cells sorted from blood. V gene TRBV6-5 combines with J gene TRBJ2-3, with 7 nucleotides matching TRBD2. This sequence originates from a woman aged 18-29 years in good health. This CDR3 reads CASSYSGRLADSTDTQYF. The DNA for the CDR3 is TGTGCCAGCAGTTACTCTGGTCGGCTAGCGGACAGCACAGATACGCAGTATTTT.